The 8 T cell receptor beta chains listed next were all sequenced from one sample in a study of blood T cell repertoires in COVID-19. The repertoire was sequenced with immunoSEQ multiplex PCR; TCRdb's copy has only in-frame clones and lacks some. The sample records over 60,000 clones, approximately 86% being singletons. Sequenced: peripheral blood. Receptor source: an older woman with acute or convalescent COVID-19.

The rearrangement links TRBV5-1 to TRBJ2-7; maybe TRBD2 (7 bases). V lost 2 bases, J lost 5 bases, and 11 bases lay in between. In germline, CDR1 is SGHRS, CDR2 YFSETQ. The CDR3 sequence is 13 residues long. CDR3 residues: CASSFRGGDEQYF. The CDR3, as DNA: TGCGCCAGCAGCTTTAGAGGGGGGGACGAGCAGTACTTC.

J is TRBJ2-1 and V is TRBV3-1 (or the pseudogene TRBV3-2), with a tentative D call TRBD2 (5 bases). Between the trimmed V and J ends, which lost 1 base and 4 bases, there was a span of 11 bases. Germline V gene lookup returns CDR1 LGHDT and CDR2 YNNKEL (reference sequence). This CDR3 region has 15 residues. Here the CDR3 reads CASSQAGISYNEQFF. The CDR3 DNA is TGTGCCAGCAGCCAAGCGGGGATCTCATACAATGAGCAGTTCTTC.

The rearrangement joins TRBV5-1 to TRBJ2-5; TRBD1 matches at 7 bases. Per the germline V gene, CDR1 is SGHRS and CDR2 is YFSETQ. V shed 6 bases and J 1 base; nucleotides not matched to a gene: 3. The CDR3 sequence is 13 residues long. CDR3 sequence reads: CASTRDSQETQYF. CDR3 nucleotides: TGCGCCAGCACCCGGGACAGCCAAGAGACCCAGTACTTC. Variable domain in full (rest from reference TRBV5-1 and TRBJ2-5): KAGVTQTPRYLIKTRGQQVTLSCSPISGHRSVSWYQQTPGQGLQFLFEYFSETQRNKGNFPGRFSGRQFSNSRSEMNVSTLELGDSALYLCASTRDSQETQYFGPGTRLLVL.

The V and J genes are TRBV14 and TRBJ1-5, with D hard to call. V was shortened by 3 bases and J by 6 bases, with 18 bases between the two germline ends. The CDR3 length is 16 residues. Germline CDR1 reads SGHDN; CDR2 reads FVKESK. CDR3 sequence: CASSHLKIIAVQPQHF. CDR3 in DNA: TGTGCCAGCAGCCACCTGAAGATAATCGCGGTTCAGCCCCAGCATTTT.

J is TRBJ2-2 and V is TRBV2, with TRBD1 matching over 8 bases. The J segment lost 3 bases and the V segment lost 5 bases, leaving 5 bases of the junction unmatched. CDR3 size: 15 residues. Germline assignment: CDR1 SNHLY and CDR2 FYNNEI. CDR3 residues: CASSSRGPDTGELFF. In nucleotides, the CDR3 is TGTGCCAGCAGTTCCAGGGGGCCGGACACCGGGGAGCTGTTTTTT.

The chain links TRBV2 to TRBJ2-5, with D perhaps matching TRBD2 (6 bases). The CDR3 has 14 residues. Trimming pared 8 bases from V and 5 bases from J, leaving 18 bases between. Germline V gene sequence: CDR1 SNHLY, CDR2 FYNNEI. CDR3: CASSLEGWGETQYF. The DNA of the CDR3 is TGTGCCAGCTCGTTGGAGGGGTGGGGGGAGACCCAGTACTTC.

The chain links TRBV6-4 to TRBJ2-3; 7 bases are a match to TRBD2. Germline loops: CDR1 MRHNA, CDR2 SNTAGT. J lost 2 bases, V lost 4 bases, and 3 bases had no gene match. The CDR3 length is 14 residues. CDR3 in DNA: TGTGCCAGCAGTGTTCTAGCGGACACAGATACGCAGTATTTT. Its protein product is CASSVLADTDTQYF.

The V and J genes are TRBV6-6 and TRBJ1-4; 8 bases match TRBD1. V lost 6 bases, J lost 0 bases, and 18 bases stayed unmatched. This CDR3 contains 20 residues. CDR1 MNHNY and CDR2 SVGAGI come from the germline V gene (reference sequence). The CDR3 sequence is CASSKNPRQGRIATNEKLFF. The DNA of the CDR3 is TGTGCCAGCAGCAAAAATCCTCGACAGGGGCGTATCGCAACTAATGAAAAACTGTTTTTT.